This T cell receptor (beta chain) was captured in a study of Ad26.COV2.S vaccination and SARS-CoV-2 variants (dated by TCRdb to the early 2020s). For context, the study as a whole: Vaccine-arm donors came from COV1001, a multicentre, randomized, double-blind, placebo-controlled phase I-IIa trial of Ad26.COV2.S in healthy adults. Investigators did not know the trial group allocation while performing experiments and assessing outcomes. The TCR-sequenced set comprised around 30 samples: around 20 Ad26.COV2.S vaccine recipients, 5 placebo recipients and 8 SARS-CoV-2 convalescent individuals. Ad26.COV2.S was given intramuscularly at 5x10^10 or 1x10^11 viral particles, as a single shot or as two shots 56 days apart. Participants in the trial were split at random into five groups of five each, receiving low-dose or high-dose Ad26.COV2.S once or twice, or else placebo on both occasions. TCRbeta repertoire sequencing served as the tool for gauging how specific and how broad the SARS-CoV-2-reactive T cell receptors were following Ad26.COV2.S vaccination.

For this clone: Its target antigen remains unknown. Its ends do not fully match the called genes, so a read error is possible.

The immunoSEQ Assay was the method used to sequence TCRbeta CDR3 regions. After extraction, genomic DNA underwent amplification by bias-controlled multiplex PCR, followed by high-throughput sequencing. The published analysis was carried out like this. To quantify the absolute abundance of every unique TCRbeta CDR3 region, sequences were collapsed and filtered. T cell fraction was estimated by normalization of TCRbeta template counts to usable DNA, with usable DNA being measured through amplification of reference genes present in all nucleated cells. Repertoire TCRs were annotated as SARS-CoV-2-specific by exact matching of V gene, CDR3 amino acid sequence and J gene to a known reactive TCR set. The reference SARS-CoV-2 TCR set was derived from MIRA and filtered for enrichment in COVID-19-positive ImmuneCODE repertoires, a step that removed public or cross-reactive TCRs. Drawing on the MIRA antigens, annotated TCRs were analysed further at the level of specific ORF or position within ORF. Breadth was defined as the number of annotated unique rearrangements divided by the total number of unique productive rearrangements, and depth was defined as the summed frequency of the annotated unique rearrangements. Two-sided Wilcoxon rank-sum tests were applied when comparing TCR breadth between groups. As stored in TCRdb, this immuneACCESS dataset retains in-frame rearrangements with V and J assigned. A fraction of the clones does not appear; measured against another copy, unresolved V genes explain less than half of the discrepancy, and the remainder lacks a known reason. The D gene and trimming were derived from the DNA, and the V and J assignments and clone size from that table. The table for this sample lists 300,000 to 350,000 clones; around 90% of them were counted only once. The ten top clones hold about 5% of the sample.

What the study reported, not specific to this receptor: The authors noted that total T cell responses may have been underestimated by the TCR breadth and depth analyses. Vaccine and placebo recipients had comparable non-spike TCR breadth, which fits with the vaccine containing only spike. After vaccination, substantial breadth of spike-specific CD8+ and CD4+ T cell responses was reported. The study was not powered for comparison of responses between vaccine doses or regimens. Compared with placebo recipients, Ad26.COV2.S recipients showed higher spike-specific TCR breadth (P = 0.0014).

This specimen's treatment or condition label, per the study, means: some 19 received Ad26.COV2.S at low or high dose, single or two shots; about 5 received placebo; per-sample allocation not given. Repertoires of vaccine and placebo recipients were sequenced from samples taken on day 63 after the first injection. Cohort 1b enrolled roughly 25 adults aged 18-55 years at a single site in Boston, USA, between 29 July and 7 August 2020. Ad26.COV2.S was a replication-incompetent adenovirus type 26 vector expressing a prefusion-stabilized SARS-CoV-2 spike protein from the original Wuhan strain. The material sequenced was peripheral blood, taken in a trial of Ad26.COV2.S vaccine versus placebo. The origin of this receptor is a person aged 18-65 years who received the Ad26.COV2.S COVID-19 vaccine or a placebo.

In nucleotide form, the sequence is TGTGCCACCAGTGATAAGAGGGCTAGCGGCCAAGAGATCCAGTACTTC. It specifies CATSDKRASGQEIQYF. The chain links TRBV24-1 with TRBJ2-5; 7 bases in the junction line up with TRBD2. Its CDR3 holds 16 amino acids, cysteine through phenylalanine. Only the CDR3 portion is preserved as DNA: 48 bases, with reading frame beginning at the first base. Sequences KGHDR (CDR1) and SFDVKD (CDR2) are obtained from the germline V gene.